The clone carrying this TCR beta chain has a count of ten or more. The target antigen is unknown. The data derive from a study of T cells in Graves' hyperthyroidism and ophthalmopathy. Background on the study: Peripheral blood was drawn at first diagnosis, prior to all treatment. Whole-study results and caveats: In validation, the model predicted ophthalmopathy. These predictions came a median roughly 6.5 months before onset.

TCR beta CDR3 regions were amplified from RNA transcripts. An initial round of RT-PCR targeting the TCR CDR3 relied on the HTBI primer set. One entry per CDR3 protein results from TCRdb running MiXCR on the multiplex PCR reads. Here the sample spans hundreds of thousands of distinct CDR3 sequences, 38% being singletons. The CDR3 runs to 11 residues. CDR1 and CDR2 from the germline V gene are DFQATT and SNEGSKA (reference sequence). V was clipped by 6 bases and J by 4 bases, with 9 bases between them. Uncontrolled infections, other autoimmune diseases, pregnancy or lactation led to exclusion of patients. Diagnosis rested on symptoms, serum thyroxine and TRAb, thyroid ultrasound, and orbital computed tomography.

The sequenced sample was blood. The chain is built from TRBV20-1 and TRBJ1-1; D gene ambiguous. This sequence was found in a man younger than 35 with Graves' hyperthyroidism. Written as DNA, the CDR3 is TGCAGTGCAGGAGAAGGCACTGAAGCTTTCTTT. As protein: CSAGEGTEAFF.